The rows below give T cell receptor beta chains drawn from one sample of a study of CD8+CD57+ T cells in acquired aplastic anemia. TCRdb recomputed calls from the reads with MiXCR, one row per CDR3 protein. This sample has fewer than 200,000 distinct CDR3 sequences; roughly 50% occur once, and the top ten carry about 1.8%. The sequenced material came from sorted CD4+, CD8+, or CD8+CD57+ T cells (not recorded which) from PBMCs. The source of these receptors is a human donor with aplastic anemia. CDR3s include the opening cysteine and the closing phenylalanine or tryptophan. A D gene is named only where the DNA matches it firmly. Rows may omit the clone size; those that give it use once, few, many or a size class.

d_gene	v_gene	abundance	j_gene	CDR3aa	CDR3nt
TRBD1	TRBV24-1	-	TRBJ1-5	CATSESTGGYQPQHF	TGTGCCACCAGTGAATCAACAGGGGGCTATCAGCCCCAGCATTTT
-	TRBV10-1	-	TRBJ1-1	CASSEKTGDLTEAFF	TGCGCCAGCAGTGAGAAGACAGGAGACCTCACTGAAGCTTTCTTT
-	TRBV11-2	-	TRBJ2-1	CASSPPNKYNEQFF	TGTGCCAGCAGCCCCCCGAACAAGTACAATGAGCAGTTCTTC
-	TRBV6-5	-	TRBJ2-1	CASSYEGRRYNEQFF	TGTGCCAGCAGTTACGAAGGCAGACGATACAATGAGCAGTTCTTC
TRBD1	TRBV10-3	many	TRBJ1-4	CAISDMGQRNEKLFF	TGTGCCATCAGTGATATGGGACAGAGAAATGAAAAACTGTTTTTT
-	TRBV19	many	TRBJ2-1	CASSILRLDSYNEQFF	TGTGCCAGTAGTATCCTACGGCTAGACTCCTACAATGAGCAGTTCTTC
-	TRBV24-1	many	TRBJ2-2	CAAGQPGELFF	TGTGCCGCGGGACAGCCCGGGGAGCTGTTTTTT
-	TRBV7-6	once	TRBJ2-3	CASSFTGTNTQYF	TGTGCTAGCAGCTTCACAGGGACAAATACGCAGTATTTT
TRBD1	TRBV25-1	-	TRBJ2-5	CASRGQGNMETQYF	TGTGCCAGCAGGGGACAGGGGAATATGGAGACCCAGTACTTC
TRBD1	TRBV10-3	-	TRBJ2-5	CAIRRTGGGETQYF	TGTGCCATCAGGCGGACAGGGGGCGGAGAGACCCAGTACTTC
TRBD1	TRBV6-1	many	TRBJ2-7	CASSRTGSSYEQYF	TGTGCCAGCAGTCGGACAGGCAGCTCCTACGAGCAGTACTTC
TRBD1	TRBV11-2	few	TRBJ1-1	CASSLPRQGKRAEVFF	TGTGCCAGCAGCTTACCACGACAGGGCAAAAGAGCTGAAGTTTTCTTT
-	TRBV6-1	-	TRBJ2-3	CASSPWGTTVTDTQYF	TGTGCCAGCAGTCCGTGGGGGACGACGGTGACAGATACGCAGTATTTT
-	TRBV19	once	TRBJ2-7	CASSGKGDYEQYF	TGTGCCAGTAGTGGGAAGGGGGACTACGAGCAGTACTTC
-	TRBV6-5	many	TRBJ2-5	CASSYVGRGETQYF	TGTGCCAGCAGTTACGTGGGCAGGGGAGAGACCCAGTACTTC
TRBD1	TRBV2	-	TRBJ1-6	CASSEARQGYNSPLHF	TGTGCCAGCAGTGAAGCGAGACAGGGCTATAATTCACCCCTCCACTTT
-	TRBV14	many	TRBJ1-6	CASSQVPPGSNSPLHF	TGTGCCAGCAGCCAAGTCCCTCCAGGGTCGAATTCACCCCTCCACTTT
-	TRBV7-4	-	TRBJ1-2	CASSAGSTYGYTF	TGTGCCAGCAGCGCCGGGTCGACCTATGGCTACACCTTC
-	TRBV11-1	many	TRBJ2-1	CASSLVLASDEQFF	TGTGCCAGCAGCTTAGTTCTAGCGAGTGATGAGCAGTTCTTC
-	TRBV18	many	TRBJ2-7	CASSPLRDEQYF	TGTGCCAGCTCACCATTGAGGGACGAGCAGTACTTC
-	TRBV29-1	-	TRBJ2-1	CSVDLGVRGAEQFF	TGCAGCGTTGATTTGGGGGTCAGAGGGGCTGAGCAGTTCTTC
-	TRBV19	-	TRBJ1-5	CASRPSGAGDQPQHF	TGTGCCAGTAGGCCCTCCGGGGCAGGGGATCAGCCCCAGCATTTT
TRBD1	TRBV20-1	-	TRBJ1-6	CSAISGQGRSPLHF	TGCAGTGCTATTTCGGGACAGGGACGTTCACCCCTCCACTTT
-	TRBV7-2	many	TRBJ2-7	CASSLDGTASEQYF	TGTGCCAGCAGCTTAGATGGGACGGCCAGCGAGCAGTACTTC
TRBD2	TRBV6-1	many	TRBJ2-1	CASALAGSYNEQFF	TGTGCCAGCGCCTTAGCGGGATCCTACAATGAGCAGTTCTTC
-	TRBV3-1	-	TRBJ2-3	CASSQVRSTDTQYF	TGTGCCAGCAGCCAAGTTCGCAGCACAGATACGCAGTATTTT
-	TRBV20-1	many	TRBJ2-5	CSADRMGEPETQYF	TGCAGTGCCGATAGGATGGGGGAGCCGGAGACCCAGTACTTC
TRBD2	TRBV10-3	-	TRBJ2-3	CAIGGSGGAGGDTQYF	TGTGCCATCGGGGGTAGCGGGGGGGCCGGGGGAGATACGCAGTATTTT
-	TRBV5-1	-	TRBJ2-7	CASSLGQLSEQYF	TGCGCCAGCAGCTTGGGACAGTTAAGCGAGCAGTACTTC
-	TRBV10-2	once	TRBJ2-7	CASSTGFPGDEQYF	TGCGCCAGCTCTACCGGCTTCCCAGGGGACGAGCAGTACTTC
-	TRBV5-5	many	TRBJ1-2	CASSLAQQTLGYTF	TGTGCCAGCAGCTTGGCTCAACAGACCTTGGGCTACACCTTC
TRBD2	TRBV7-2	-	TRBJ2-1	CASSLGRVAGVSNEQFF	TGTGCCAGCAGCTTAGGCCGGGTAGCGGGAGTCTCCAATGAGCAGTTCTTC
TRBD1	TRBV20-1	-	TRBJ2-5	CSATTWDRGQETQYF	TGCAGTGCTACCACATGGGACAGGGGGCAAGAGACCCAGTACTTC
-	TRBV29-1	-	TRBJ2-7	CSVEVLRGYEQYF	TGCAGCGTTGAAGTTCTGAGGGGCTACGAGCAGTACTTC
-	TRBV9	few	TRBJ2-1	CASSPEAGIAYNEQFF	TGTGCCAGCAGCCCTGAGGCGGGTATAGCGTACAATGAGCAGTTCTTC
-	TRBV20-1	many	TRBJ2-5	CSAIRGSGKETQYF	TGCAGTGCAATCCGTGGTAGCGGAAAAGAGACCCAGTACTTC
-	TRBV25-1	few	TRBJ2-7	CASSEVGTYEQYF	TGTGCCAGCAGTGAAGTGGGGACTTACGAGCAGTACTTC
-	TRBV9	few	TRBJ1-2	CASRMDSYGYTF	TGTGCCAGCAGGATGGACAGCTATGGCTACACCTTC
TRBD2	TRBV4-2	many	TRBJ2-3	CASSLAGGHLGTDTQYF	TGTGCCAGTTCACTAGCGGGAGGTCATCTGGGCACAGATACGCAGTATTTT
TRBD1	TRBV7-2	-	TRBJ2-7	CASSRLGTGNTEQYF	TGTGCCAGCAGCCGCCTCGGGACAGGCAACACCGAGCAGTACTTC
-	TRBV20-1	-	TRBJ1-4	CSARAAPGENEKLFF	TGCAGTGCTAGAGCGGCCCCCGGGGAAAATGAAAAACTGTTTTTT
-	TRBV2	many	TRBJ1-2	CASGRSGSLGYTF	TGTGCCAGCGGTCGATCAGGTTCCCTTGGCTACACCTTC
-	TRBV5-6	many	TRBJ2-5	CASSLTLRGETQYF	TGTGCCAGCAGCTTGACGCTGCGAGGAGAGACCCAGTACTTC
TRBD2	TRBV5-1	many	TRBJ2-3	CASSQVGGGSDTQYF	TGCGCCAGCAGCCAAGTTGGCGGGGGGTCAGATACGCAGTATTTT
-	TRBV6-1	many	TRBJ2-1	CASRRSPNEQFF	TGTGCCAGCAGGAGGTCCCCTAATGAGCAGTTCTTC
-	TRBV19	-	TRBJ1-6	CASSIYLGGTPLHF	TGTGCCAGTAGTATCTACTTAGGAGGAACACCCCTCCACTTT
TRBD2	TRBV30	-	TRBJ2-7	CAWSVGLAGKEQYF	TGTGCCTGGAGTGTGGGACTAGCGGGCAAGGAGCAGTACTTC
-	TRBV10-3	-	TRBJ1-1	CAISGTVNTEAFF	TGTGCCATCAGTGGGACAGTGAACACTGAAGCTTTCTTT
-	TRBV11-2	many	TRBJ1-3	CASSSDGLSGNTIYF	TGTGCCAGCAGTTCCGACGGGCTCTCTGGAAACACCATATATTTT
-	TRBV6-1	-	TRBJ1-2	CASSEATTPNYGYTF	TGTGCCAGCAGTGAAGCAACCACGCCAAACTATGGCTACACCTTC
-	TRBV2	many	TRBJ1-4	CASSDLGGEKLFF	TGTGCCAGCAGCGACCTCGGGGGAGAAAAACTGTTTTTT